One sample yielded the 2 T cell receptor beta chains listed below, sequenced in a study of T cells in Graves' hyperthyroidism and ophthalmopathy. The CDR3 regions of TCR beta were amplified from RNA transcripts. The TCR CDR3 was amplified in a first-round RT-PCR using the HTBI primer set. One entry per CDR3 protein results from TCRdb running MiXCR on the multiplex PCR reads. Of about 400,000 distinct CDR3 sequences detected, around a sixth appear once; the ten largest clones hold over 7.5%. Material for sequencing was blood. These receptors were collected from a woman under 30 with Graves' hyperthyroidism.

The rearrangement uses TRBV10-2 and TRBJ2-3; D unresolved. The CDR3 is 13 amino acids. Trimming took off 6 bases at V and 1 base at J, with 8 bases between the two ends. CDR1 WSHSY and CDR2 SAAADI come from the germline V gene. CDR3 in amino acids: CASSPFRTDTQYF. CDR3 in DNA: TGCGCCAGCAGCCCTTTCCGCACAGATACGCAGTATTTT.

This clonotype has a count of ten or more. This sequence joins TRBV12-5 and TRBJ1-3; no definite D call. CDR1 LGHNT and CDR2 FRNRAP come from the germline V gene. This CDR3 contains 15 residues. V lost 5 bases and J 4 bases, leaving 15 bases between the germline ends. The CDR3 is CASGLGLAEGNTIYF. The CDR3 region has the DNA TGTGCTAGTGGTCTGGGCCTTGCGGAAGGAAACACCATATATTTT.